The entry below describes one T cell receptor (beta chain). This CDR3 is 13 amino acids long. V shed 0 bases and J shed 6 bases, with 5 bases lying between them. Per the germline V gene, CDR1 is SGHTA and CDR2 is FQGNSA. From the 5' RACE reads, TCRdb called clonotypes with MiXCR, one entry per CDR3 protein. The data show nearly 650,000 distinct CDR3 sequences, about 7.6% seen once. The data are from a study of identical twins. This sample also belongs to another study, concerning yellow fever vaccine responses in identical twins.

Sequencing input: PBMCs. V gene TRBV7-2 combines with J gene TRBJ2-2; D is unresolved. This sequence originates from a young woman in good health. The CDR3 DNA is TGTGCCAGCAGCTTAGCGTACGCCGGGGAGCTGTTTTTT. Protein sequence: CASSLAYAGELFF.